This passage covers 22 T cell receptor beta chains from one sample sequenced in a study of blood T cells in healthy people across ages. Primed by a sample-barcoded 5' primer and a J-beta primer mix, a second PCR proceeded for about 6 to 12 cycles. TCRdb fed the 5' RACE reads into MiXCR, producing one record per CDR3 protein. The data contain approximately 790,000 distinct CDR3 sequences, 62% of them seen just once; the ten biggest clones take up roughly 26%. The sample was blood. These receptors were taken from a man younger than 45 in good health.

The chain is built from TRBV19 and TRBJ1-6; TRBD1 matches at 8 bases. The J segment lost 10 bases and the V segment lost 4 bases, leaving 3 bases of the junction unmatched. The CDR3 totals 13 residues. Germline lookup yields CDR1 LNHDA and CDR2 SQIVND (reference sequence). CDR3 sequence reads: CASSTDRGSPLHF. CDR3 bases: TGTGCCAGTAGTACCGACAGGGGATCACCCCTCCACTTT.

The CDR3 DNA reads TGTGCCAGCAGTCTTCGACAGGGATGGGGCGAGCAGTACTTC. This translates into CASSLRQGWGEQYF. V usage is TRBV27 and J usage is TRBJ2-1; 7 nucleotides match TRBD1. The tail of the sequence fits TRBJ2-7 better, so the J call may be wrong. The CDR3 length is 14 residues. The germline V gene encodes CDR1 MNHEY and CDR2 SMNVEV (reference sequence).

The rearrangement links TRBV4-3 to TRBJ2-7; D unclear. Germline V gene sequence: CDR1 LGHNA, CDR2 YSLEER. V gave up 4 bases and J gave up 0 bases, with 10 bases separating them. This CDR3 comprises 14 residues. The CDR3 DNA is TGCGCCAGCAGCCCCCATCTAAGCTCCTACGAGCAGTACTTC. This encodes CASSPHLSSYEQYF.

The chain combines TRBV4-3 with TRBJ2-3, with 12 positions matching TRBD2. The CDR3 runs to 16 residues. CDR1 and CDR2 from the germline V gene are LGHNA and YSLEER. The ends lost 2 bases at V and 4 bases at J; junction bases unmatched: 4. The chain's CDR3 is CASSQLLAGGSDTQYF. The DNA for the CDR3 is TGCGCCAGCAGCCAACTACTAGCGGGGGGATCAGATACGCAGTATTTT.

The chain employs TRBV29-1 and TRBJ2-7, with D tentatively TRBD1 (5 bases). The germline V and J ends were trimmed by 4 bases and 2 bases, with 15 bases remaining between them. The CDR3 extends over 14 amino acids. Germline CDR1 SQVTM, CDR2 ANQGSEA. This chain's CDR3 is CSVGSTATTYEQYF. CDR3 bases: TGCAGCGTTGGATCGACAGCCACCACCTACGAGCAGTACTTC.

The V call is TRBV12-3 or TRBV12-4, the J call TRBJ2-5; 7 bases align to TRBD2. This CDR3 has 18 residues. The trim removed 5 bases at V and 5 bases at J, leaving 20 bases unmatched. CDR3 bases: TGTGCCAGCAGTCGCACCACCGGTAGCGGGCCTTCACGGGAGACCCAGTACTTC. It encodes CASSRTTGSGPSRETQYF.

The rearrangement uses TRBV28 and TRBJ2-7; 7 bases line up with TRBD1. The junction had 8 bases not matched to a gene; V was cut back by 4 bases and J by 2 bases. The germline CDR1 and CDR2 sequences are MDHEN and SYDVKM. CDR3 length: 15 residues. Here the CDR3 DNA reads TGTGCCAGCAGTTCTCCGGGACAGAGGACCTACGAGCAGTACTTC. Its protein product is CASSSPGQRTYEQYF.

To note about this clonotype: Relative to the germline gene, one junction end is altered; a read error may explain this. The CDR3 spells CATSDLDGSGANVLTF. CDR3 in DNA: TGTGCCACTAGTGATTTGGACGGTTCTGGGGCCAACGTCCTGACTTTC. The chain combines TRBV24-1 with TRBJ2-6, with D uncertain. Germline lookup yields CDR1 KGHDR and CDR2 SFDVKD. The CDR3 runs 16 residues.

This chain links TRBV27 with TRBJ2-1, with a weak D call TRBD1 (6 bases). CDR1 and CDR2 (germline): MNHEY, SMNVEV (reference sequence). With 4 bases removed from V and 1 base from J, the gap between germline ends came to 11 bases. The CDR3 spans 15 residues. The CDR3 loop is CASSSRQASYNEQFF. The CDR3 nucleotides read TGTGCCAGCAGTTCGAGACAGGCATCCTACAATGAGCAGTTCTTC.

As to this clonotype: A clone one base away is much larger, so this may be a read error. The V gene is TRBV12-3 or TRBV12-4, the J gene TRBJ2-1; D may be TRBD1 (6 bases). The CDR3 contains 13 residues. CDR3 nucleotide sequence: TGTGCCAGCAGGGGCTGGGGGCACAATGGGCAGTTCTTC. This codes for CASRGWGHNGQFF.

In the case of this clonotype: A read error is possible here, since a much larger clone lies one base away. The V and J genes are TRBV7-2 and TRBJ2-5, with a tentative D call TRBD1 (5 bases). Trimming took 11 bases from V and 11 from J, leaving 24 bases between them. CDR1 is SGHTA, CDR2 FQGNSA, per germline. This CDR3 spans 13 amino acids. CDR3 region: CASFPRAGNEQYF. CDR3 DNA sequence: TGTGCCTCTTTCCCCCGGGCAGGGAATGAGCAGTACTTC.

In its sample, this clonotype was seen a few times. CDR3 amino acids: CASSPLAGNEQFF. CDR3 in DNA: TGTGCCAGCAGTCCTCTAGCTGGGAATGAGCAGTTCTTC. The chain employs TRBV12-3 or TRBV12-4 and TRBJ2-1; tentative D call: TRBD2 (5 bases). The CDR3 has 13 amino acids. V lost 5 bases to trimming and J lost 7 bases, with 12 bases between them.

This chain connects TRBV7-6 to TRBJ1-1, with 7 bases fitting TRBD1. The germline CDR1 and CDR2 sequences are SGHVS and FNYEAQ. The V gene end was trimmed by 5 bases and the J gene end by 11 bases; junction bases not matched to a gene: 8. This CDR3 comprises 12 residues. For the CDR3, the DNA is TGTGCCAGCAGCCCCCTCGACAGGGCGGCTTTCTTT. Its protein product is CASSPLDRAAFF.

The J gene is TRBJ2-7, the V gene TRBV7-9; D gene uncertain. Germline V CDR1 and CDR2: SEHNR, FQNEAQ (reference sequence). V lost 8 bases to trimming and J lost 6 bases, with 11 bases between them. The length of the CDR3 is 11 residues. The CDR3 protein is CASVGPVEQYF. DNA for the CDR3: TGTGCCAGCGTAGGCCCAGTCGAGCAGTACTTC.

This clonotype appeared a few times. The rearrangement joins TRBV6-2 or TRBV6-3 to TRBJ2-5, with TRBD1 identical over 10 bases. The J call may not be correct, given that the DNA end is closer to TRBJ2-7. CDR1 is MNHEY, CDR2 SVGEGT, per germline. The CDR3 contains 14 residues. The CDR3 DNA sequence: TGTGCCAGCACCTACCGGGACAGGGGTGTCGAGCAGTACTTC. Translating gives CASTYRDRGVEQYF.

This sequence joins TRBV20-1 and TRBJ2-5; D is ambiguous. The end of the DNA fits TRBJ2-7 better, so the J call may be wrong. The CDR3 totals 13 residues. The germline CDR1 and CDR2 sequences are DFQATT and SNEGSKA (reference sequence). This CDR3 reads CSASMIGPYEQYF. CDR3 nucleotides: TGCAGTGCTAGCATGATTGGACCCTACGAGCAGTACTTC.

The chain uses TRBV15 and TRBJ1-5, with a tentative D call TRBD1 (5 bases). The CDR3 runs to 15 residues. Trimming cost V 1 base and J 4 bases, with 11 bases left between them. Germline V gene lookup returns CDR1 LNHNV and CDR2 YYDKDF (reference sequence). The CDR3 sequence: CATSRGKDRNQPQHF. CDR3 sequence (DNA): TGTGCCACCAGCAGAGGGAAAGACAGAAATCAGCCCCAGCATTTT.

This clonotype was seen once. CDR3 nucleotide sequence: TGTGCCAGCAGCCCAGGGGATGGGGCCAACGTCCTGACTTTC. Protein sequence: CASSPGDGANVLTF. The V call is TRBV3-1, the J call TRBJ2-6; perhaps TRBD1 as D (6 bases). Trimming took 4 bases from V and 3 from J, leaving 7 bases between them. CDR1 LGHDT and CDR2 YNNKEL come from the germline V gene (reference sequence). The CDR3 extends over 14 amino acids. The whole variable domain, filled in from reference TRBV3-1 and TRBJ2-6, reads DTAVSQTPKYLVTQMGNDKSIKCEQNLGHDTMYWYKQDSKKFLKIMFSYNNKELIINETVPNRFSPKSPDKAHLNLHINSLELGDSAVYFCASSPGDGANVLTFGAGSRLTVL.

This clonotype occurred a few times. The chain couples TRBV28 to TRBJ2-1; no reliable D call. V gave up 7 bases and J gave up 7 bases, with 14 bases separating them. This CDR3 has 13 residues. Germline lookup yields CDR1 MDHEN and CDR2 SYDVKM. The DNA for the CDR3 is TGTGCCAGCATGATAGGCTCTGGGAATGAGCAGTTCTTC. It translates to CASMIGSGNEQFF.

The CDR3 DNA is TGCAGTGCCCTAGAGGGCAGGGTTCAGCCCCAGCATTTT. Protein sequence: CSALEGRVQPQHF. V gene TRBV20-1 combines with J gene TRBJ1-5; D possibly corresponds to TRBD1 (5 bases). The V end was cut by 6 bases, the J end by 6 bases, with 15 bases between. CDR3 length equals 13 residues. Germline V gives CDR1 DFQATT, CDR2 SNEGSKA (reference sequence).

This clonotype has a single count. J is TRBJ2-1 and V is TRBV20-1; 10 bases line up with TRBD1. CDR3 length: 15 amino acids. The V gene end was trimmed by 6 bases and the J gene end by 2 bases; junction bases not matched to a gene: 7. Germline V CDR1 and CDR2: DFQATT, SNEGSKA (reference sequence). The CDR3 reads CSAPGQGFAYNEQFF. CDR3 nucleotides: TGCAGTGCACCGGGACAGGGGTTCGCCTACAATGAGCAGTTCTTC.

This sequence joins TRBV5-1 and TRBJ2-1; D not certain. V was cut by 4 bases and J by 9 bases, with 17 bases left in between. Germline lookup yields CDR1 SGHRS and CDR2 YFSETQ. This CDR3 has 14 amino acids. The CDR3: CASSPGLATGEQFF. The CDR3 DNA follows: TGCGCCAGCAGCCCCGGTCTGGCTACCGGTGAGCAGTTCTTC.